Shown below are 32 T cell receptor beta chains from a single sample sequenced in a study of blood T cell repertoires in COVID-19. Data came from immunoSEQ multiplex PCR; TCRdb stores just in-frame clones and leaves some out. The sample comprises around 220,000 clones, 82% of which are singletons, and approximately 5% rests with the top ten. The sample was peripheral blood. The receptors were sampled from a woman older than 75 with active or convalescent COVID-19.

The CDR3 nucleotides are TGTGCCAGCAGTGAAGCCACCGACAGGGTGTCTAATGAAAAACTGTTTTTT. Translated, it gives CASSEATDRVSNEKLFF. The rearrangement joins TRBV6-1 to TRBJ1-4; TRBD1 aligns across 7 bases. CDR1 is MNHNS, CDR2 SASEGT, per germline. The CDR3 has 17 residues. The junction had 7 bases not matched to a gene; V was cut back by 0 bases and J by 3 bases.

The rearrangement links TRBV6-6 to TRBJ1-5; possibly TRBD1 for D (5 bases). There are 15 residues in the CDR3. Trimming pared 6 bases from V and 5 bases from J, leaving 17 bases between. Germline V gene data show CDR1 as MNHNY and CDR2 as SVGAGI (reference sequence). DNA for the CDR3: TGTGCCAGCAGGAAAGATGGGACTGATGATCAGCCCCAGCATTTT. Amino acid sequence: CASRKDGTDDQPQHF.

The V and J genes are TRBV18 and TRBJ2-7, with D hard to call. This CDR3 is built from 15 residues. The V gene's germline CDR1 is KGHSH and CDR2 LQKENI. V was pared by 6 bases and J by 0 bases, with 15 bases between. CDR3 sequence: CASSPIAASSYEQYF. The CDR3 region has the DNA TGTGCCAGCTCTCCCATAGCAGCTAGCTCCTACGAGCAGTACTTC. Full variable domain (remainder filled in from reference TRBV18 and TRBJ2-7): NAGVMQNPRHLVRRRGQEARLRCSPMKGHSHVYWYRQLPEEGLKFMVYLQKENIIDESGMPKERFSAEFPKEGPSILRIQQVVRGDSAAYFCASSPIAASSYEQYFGPGTRLTVT.

The rearrangement links TRBV19 to TRBJ1-5; D is perhaps TRBD1 (5 bases). The CDR3 extends over 13 amino acids. V lost 7 bases to trimming and J lost 3 bases, with 10 bases between them. Germline V gene lookup returns CDR1 LNHDA and CDR2 SQIVND (reference sequence). CDR3 amino acids: CASTDNHNQPQHF. DNA of the CDR3: TGTGCCAGTACGGACAACCACAATCAGCCCCAGCATTTT.

This clone appeared a few times. The V gene is TRBV10-2, the J gene TRBJ2-7; 11 bases map to TRBD2. CDR1 is WSHSY, CDR2 SAAADI, per germline. J gave up 9 bases and V 6 bases, and 13 bases lay outside the gene matches. The CDR3 spans 15 residues. In DNA, the CDR3 is TGCGCCAGCAGGACCGGGACTAGCGGTAGTGAAGGGCAGTACTTC. This gives the protein CASRTGTSGSEGQYF.

The rearrangement uses TRBV25-1 and TRBJ1-6, with 10 bases identical to TRBD1. The germline V gene has CDR1 MGHDK and CDR2 SYGVNS. The trim removed 6 bases at V and 7 bases at J, leaving 15 bases unmatched. The CDR3 loop spans 18 amino acids. The CDR3 loop reads CASRGGNYGQGGNSPLHF. CDR3 nucleotides: TGTGCCAGCAGGGGAGGAAATTATGGACAGGGGGGAAATTCACCCCTCCACTTT.

The genes are TRBV12-3 or TRBV12-4 and TRBJ1-2; D might be TRBD1 (5 bases). With 6 bases removed from V and 14 bases from J, the gap between germline ends came to 19 bases. The CDR3 runs to 12 residues. This CDR3 reads CASSLQGLTPTF. Written as DNA, the CDR3 is TGTGCCAGCAGCTTGCAGGGCTTGACCCCAACCTTC.

This clone was picked up a small number of times. The chain has TRBV6-5 and TRBJ1-2, with 8 bases that match TRBD1. CDR1 is MNHEY and CDR2 is SVGAGI in the germline V gene. Trimming took 6 bases from V and 2 from J; bases not matched to a gene: 2. CDR3 length: 13 amino acids. This CDR3 reads CASSWTGNYGYTF. For the CDR3, the DNA is TGTGCCAGCAGCTGGACAGGGAACTATGGCTACACCTTC.

There are many counts of this clone. J is TRBJ2-7 and V is TRBV2; perhaps TRBD2 as D (5 bases). Germline V gene data show CDR1 as SNHLY and CDR2 as FYNNEI. CDR3 length: 16 residues. V lost 0 bases and J lost 0, with 12 bases in between. As DNA, the CDR3 is TGTGCCAGCAGTGAAGCGCGAGGGTTCGGCTCCTACGAGCAGTACTTC. This codes for CASSEARGFGSYEQYF.

This clone was observed a handful of times. The J gene is TRBJ1-3, the V gene TRBV5-1; no reliable D call. The ends were cut back, 3 bases at V and 0 bases at J, with 10 bases in the middle. CDR1 and CDR2 from the germline V gene are SGHRS and YFSETQ. The CDR3 sequence is 15 residues long. CDR3 nucleotides: TGCGCCAGCAGCTCAGGACTGCCCTCTGGAAACACCATATATTTT. Amino acids: CASSSGLPSGNTIYF.

A few counts support this clone. This sequence joins TRBV5-4 and TRBJ2-3, with 10 nucleotides matching TRBD2. The trim removed 5 bases at V and 2 bases at J, leaving 11 bases unmatched. Germline V CDR1 and CDR2: SGHNT, YYREEE (reference sequence). The CDR3 runs 17 residues. Here the CDR3 DNA reads TGTGCCAGCAGTCAGCGGTTAGCGGGAGGTCCCACAGATACGCAGTATTTT. Its protein is CASSQRLAGGPTDTQYF.

The chain has TRBV7-9 and TRBJ1-5, with a tentative D call TRBD1 (5 bases). The germline V gene encodes CDR1 SEHNR and CDR2 FQNEAQ (reference sequence). The CDR3 runs 13 residues. Trimming stripped 4 bases from V and 7 bases from J, with 11 bases between. The chain's CDR3 is CASSSGNLQPQHF. In nucleotides, the CDR3 is TGTGCCAGCAGCTCAGGGAATTTGCAGCCCCAGCATTTT.

The V and J genes are TRBV15 and TRBJ2-3; 9 bases agree with TRBD1. The CDR3 runs 16 residues. V lost 3 bases and J lost 0; bases outside the gene matches: 4. CDR1 is LNHNV, CDR2 YYDKDF, per germline (reference sequence). DNA for the CDR3: TGTGCCACCAGCAGGGGACAGGGAATTAGCACAGATACGCAGTATTTT. This sequence encodes CATSRGQGISTDTQYF.

About this clone: Given a far larger clone just one base away, this is likely a sequencing read error. This sequence joins TRBV7-9 and TRBJ1-1, with 11 bases fitting TRBD1. After removal of 5 bases from V and 4 bases from J, the junction contained 0 bases not matched to a gene. The CDR3 runs to 13 residues. Germline CDR1 SEHNR, CDR2 FQNEAQ (reference sequence). CDR3 amino acids: CASSGTGGTEAFF. The CDR3 bases are TGTGCCAGCAGCGGGACAGGGGGCACTGAAGCTTTCTTT.

The chain carries TRBV28 and TRBJ1-1, with D hard to call. CDR1 MDHEN and CDR2 SYDVKM come from the germline V gene. The CDR3 loop spans 13 amino acids. Deletions cut 3 bases from V and 10 bases from J, with 15 bases between. The DNA of the CDR3 is TGTGCCAGCAGTTTCGGACGGAGGCTGCTAGCTTTCTTT. It codes for CASSFGRRLLAFF.

On this clone: Other DNA sequences in this specimen translate into the identical CDR3. The chain employs TRBV5-1 and TRBJ1-1; 7 bases align to TRBD1. V lost 4 bases, J lost 2 bases, and 2 bases stayed unmatched. Germline V gene data show CDR1 as SGHRS and CDR2 as YFSETQ. CDR3 length: 13 amino acids. CDR3 sequence: CASSRQGNTEAFF. The CDR3 DNA reads TGCGCCAGCAGCCGACAGGGCAACACTGAAGCTTTCTTT.

The CDR3 loop is CATSSRSRELEKLFF. In DNA, the CDR3 is TGTGCCACCAGCAGTCGCTCACGCGAACTCGAAAAACTGTTTTTT. This sequence joins TRBV15 and TRBJ1-4, with D unresolved. V lost 3 bases to trimming and J lost 8 bases, with 16 bases between them. Per germline, CDR1 LNHNV and CDR2 YYDKDF (reference sequence). The CDR3 spans 15 residues.

This clone was seen only once. The rearrangement joins TRBV5-1 to TRBJ2-5; 7 nucleotides line up with TRBD1. The germline V gene encodes CDR1 SGHRS and CDR2 YFSETQ. The CDR3 contains 15 residues. Trimming at V came to 0 bases and at J to 1 base, leaving 3 bases not matched to a gene. For the CDR3, the DNA is TGCGCCAGCAGCTTGGGGACAGGCTTCCAAGAGACCCAGTACTTC. Translation gives CASSLGTGFQETQYF.

The rearrangement uses TRBV29-1 and TRBJ1-1; D gene ambiguous. V lost 4 bases, J lost 1 base, and 10 bases lay in between. Germline V lookup: CDR1 SQVTM, CDR2 ANQGSEA. This CDR3 spans 13 amino acids. CDR3 in DNA: TGCAGCGTTGCTGGGCTCAGGAACACTGAAGCTTTCTTT. Translation gives CSVAGLRNTEAFF.

This chain uses TRBV19 with TRBJ2-5, with TRBD2 matching 9 bases. This CDR3 region has 14 residues. Germline V gives CDR1 LNHDA, CDR2 SQIVND (reference sequence). Losses at the gene ends were 5 bases for V and 5 bases for J; bases not matched to a gene: 6. The CDR3 loop is CASSGGLAAETQYF. For the CDR3, the DNA is TGTGCCAGTAGTGGGGGACTAGCCGCGGAGACCCAGTACTTC. The full variable domain, with the rest looked up from reference TRBV19 and TRBJ2-5, is DGGITQSPKYLFRKEGQNVTLSCEQNLNHDAMYWYRQDPGQGLRLIYYSQIVNDFQKGDIAEGYSVSREKKESFPLTVTSAQKNPTAFYLCASSGGLAAETQYFGPGTRLLVL.

This chain joins TRBV5-1 and TRBJ2-1, with 9 bases lining up with TRBD1. The CDR3 consists of 17 residues. CDR1 and CDR2 from the germline V gene are SGHRS and YFSETQ. V trimming: 0 bases; J trimming: 9 bases; junction bases outside the gene matches: 13. CDR3 loop: CASSLGVRDRVGGEQFF. DNA for the CDR3: TGCGCCAGCAGCTTGGGGGTCCGGGACAGGGTAGGCGGTGAGCAGTTCTTC.

This chain links TRBV5-1 with TRBJ1-1; D ambiguous. CDR3 size: 14 residues. From germline, CDR1 is SGHRS and CDR2 YFSETQ. Deletions cut 1 base from V and 1 base from J, with 8 bases between. In DNA form, the CDR3 reads TGCGCCAGCAGCTTGATACCGGGGAACACTGAAGCTTTCTTT. It is translated as CASSLIPGNTEAFF.

The chain joins TRBV10-1 to TRBJ1-3, with TRBD1 as a possible D gene (5 bases). The germline gives CDR1 WNHNN, CDR2 SYGVQD (reference sequence). V shed 7 bases and J shed 8 bases, with 15 bases lying between them. The CDR3 has 13 amino acids. CDR3 loop: CASTRDLEDTIYF. The CDR3 DNA sequence: TGCGCCAGCACCAGGGATCTTGAGGACACCATATATTTT.

The chain recombines TRBV4-2 with TRBJ2-7, with 8 bases identical to TRBD1. CDR1 and CDR2 (germline): LGHNA, YNFKEQ. CDR3 length: 13 residues. With V trimmed by 3 bases and J by 5 bases, 3 bases remained unmatched. The CDR3 region has the DNA TGTGCCAGCAGCCACGGACAGGGCGACGAGCAGTACTTC. It translates to CASSHGQGDEQYF.

A note on this clone: Additional DNA sequences in this sample encode the identical CDR3. The rearrangement links TRBV18 to TRBJ1-5; 8 positions match TRBD1. The CDR3 contains 13 residues. CDR1 KGHSH and CDR2 LQKENI come from the germline V gene. The trim removed 5 bases at V and 5 bases at J, leaving 2 bases unmatched. In nucleotides, the CDR3 is TGTGCCAGCTCATCGGACAGGGATCAGCCCCAGCATTTT. This translates into CASSSDRDQPQHF.

The CDR3 nucleotides are TGTGCCAGCAGCCAATACAGGGTTTCCACTGAAGCTTTCTTT. It codes for CASSQYRVSTEAFF. The V call is TRBV3-1 (or the pseudogene TRBV3-2), the J call TRBJ1-1; the D gene is possibly TRBD1 (6 bases). Trimming shortened V by 2 bases and J by 4 bases, and 11 bases separated the two germline ends. The CDR3 contains 14 residues. The germline V gene encodes CDR1 LGHDT and CDR2 YNNKEL (reference sequence).

This clone was observed a handful of times. V gene TRBV4-2 combines with J gene TRBJ1-2, with D unresolved. This CDR3 is built from 14 residues. Germline loops: CDR1 LGHNA, CDR2 YNFKEQ. The germline V and J ends were trimmed by 0 bases and 4 bases, with 9 bases remaining between them. The CDR3 bases are TGTGCCAGCAGCCAAGATTCTCAGGTCTATGGCTACACCTTC. Its protein is CASSQDSQVYGYTF.

The rearrangement joins TRBV7-9 to TRBJ1-2; 11 positions agree with TRBD1. Trimming removed 11 bases from V and 2 bases from J; junction bases left unmatched: 4. The CDR3 totals 13 residues. Germline V gene sequence: CDR1 SEHNR, CDR2 FQNEAQ (reference sequence). CDR3 loop: CAGGQGANYGYTF. As DNA, the CDR3 is TGTGCCGGTGGACAGGGGGCGAACTATGGCTACACCTTC.

The chain employs TRBV2 and TRBJ1-1, with 12 positions matching TRBD1. CDR3 size: 14 residues. Germline CDR1 and CDR2: SNHLY and FYNNEI. Trimming cost V 8 bases and J 7 bases; bases outside gene matches: 8. The CDR3 bases are TGTGCCAGCGTACCGGGACAGGGGGCCTTTGAAGCTTTCTTT. Translation: CASVPGQGAFEAFF. Together with reference TRBV2 and TRBJ1-1, the CDR3 gives the full variable domain: EPEVTQTPSHQVTQMGQEVILRCVPISNHLYFYWYRQILGQKVEFLVSFYNNEISEKSEIFDDQFSVERPDGSNFTLKIRSTKLEDSAMYFCASVPGQGAFEAFFGQGTRLTVV.

V and J are TRBV18 and TRBJ1-5; possible D gene TRBD1, 5 bases. Trimming cost V 3 bases and J 2 bases, with 8 bases left between them. Germline CDR1 and CDR2: KGHSH and LQKENI. The CDR3 consists of 14 residues. CDR3 residues: CASSPARGNQPQHF. The CDR3 DNA reads TGTGCCAGCTCACCTGCCAGGGGCAATCAGCCCCAGCATTTT. The full variable domain, rest sourced from reference TRBV18 and TRBJ1-5, is NAGVMQNPRHLVRRRGQEARLRCSPMKGHSHVYWYRQLPEEGLKFMVYLQKENIIDESGMPKERFSAEFPKEGPSILRIQQVVRGDSAAYFCASSPARGNQPQHFGDGTRLSIL.

The rearrangement uses TRBV18 and TRBJ2-2, with D possibly being TRBD1 (7 bases). V was cut by 6 bases and J by 6 bases, with 14 bases left in between. The CDR3 length is 14 residues. Germline lookup yields CDR1 KGHSH and CDR2 LQKENI. CDR3 DNA: TGTGCCAGCTCCAAGACCAGGGGGGCCGGGGAGCTGTTTTTT. Protein product: CASSKTRGAGELFF.

The chain carries TRBV3-1 (or the pseudogene TRBV3-2) and TRBJ1-5; D is unresolved. The germline V and J ends were trimmed by 1 base and 0 bases, with 7 bases remaining between them. This CDR3 is built from 15 residues. Germline CDR1 and CDR2: LGHDT and YNNKEL (reference sequence). DNA of the CDR3: TGTGCCAGCAGCCAAGGGGGAGTTAGCAATCAGCCCCAGCATTTT. Protein: CASSQGGVSNQPQHF.